The 6 T cell receptor beta chains presented below share a single source sample, sequenced in a study of CD8 T cells in Susac syndrome. A quantity of about 0.45 to 1 ug RNA underwent reverse transcription using random hexamers. TCRdb redid the calling of the immunoSEQ multiplex PCR reads with MiXCR, one entry per CDR3 protein. The sample carries around 200,000 distinct CDR3 sequences, roughly 92% recorded once. Sequencing input: CD8+ T cells from PBMCs. These TCRs come from a human donor with multiple sclerosis.

The chain couples TRBV5-6 to TRBJ2-1, with 12 bases identical to TRBD2. Germline V gives CDR1 SGHDT, CDR2 YYEEEE. CDR3 size: 19 residues. Unmatched junction bases numbered 12, after V lost 0 bases and J lost 5 bases. DNA of the CDR3: TGTGCCAGCAGCTTGGGACTAGCGGGAGATCGGCCCCCGAACAATGAGCAGTTCTTC. This gives the protein CASSLGLAGDRPPNNEQFF. Full variable domain (remainder filled in from reference TRBV5-6 and TRBJ2-1): DAGVTQSPTHLIKTRGQQVTLRCSPKSGHDTVSWYQQALGQGPQFIFQYYEEEERQRGNFPDRFSGHQFPNYSSELNVNALLLGDSALYLCASSLGLAGDRPPNNEQFFGPGTRLTVL.

This clonotype was seen just once. The J gene is TRBJ2-3, the V gene TRBV7-2; unclear D gene. Germline V CDR1 and CDR2: SGHTA, FQGNSA. This CDR3 region has 15 residues. Trimming removed 2 bases at V and 3 bases at J, with 12 bases between. CDR3 sequence (DNA): TGTGCCAGCAGCTTATTGTTGGCGCTTACAGATACGCAGTATTTT. Translation: CASSLLLALTDTQYF.

The rearrangement joins TRBV5-1 to TRBJ1-4; the D gene is possibly TRBD1 (6 bases). V was shortened by 3 bases and J by 4 bases, with 10 bases between the two germline ends. Germline V CDR1 and CDR2: SGHRS, YFSETQ. The CDR3 is 14 residues long. The DNA of the CDR3 is TGCGCCAGCAGCTCCGGACAGAGTAATGAAAAACTGTTTTTT. Translating gives CASSSGQSNEKLFF.

The CDR3 loop is CATSDTSGGTQYF. DNA for the CDR3: TGTGCCACCAGTGATACGTCCGGGGGGACCCAGTACTTC. The chain recombines TRBV24-1 with TRBJ2-5; perhaps TRBD2 as D (6 bases). Germline lookup yields CDR1 KGHDR and CDR2 SFDVKD. Trimming shortened V by 3 bases and J by 7 bases, and 11 bases separated the two germline ends. This CDR3 comprises 13 residues.

This clonotype has more than one count but fewer than ten. This chain's CDR3 is CATSRVLGQNTEAFF. The CDR3 DNA sequence: TGTGCCACCAGCAGAGTACTAGGACAGAACACTGAAGCTTTCTTT. The rearrangement links TRBV15 to TRBJ1-1, with TRBD1 as a possible D gene (5 bases). Germline CDR1 reads LNHNV; CDR2 reads YYDKDF (reference sequence). This CDR3 region has 15 residues. V was cut by 1 base and J by 1 base, with 10 bases left in between.

The rearrangement uses TRBV4-1 and TRBJ2-1; D is unresolved. Trimming removed 0 bases at V and 0 bases at J, with 9 bases between. CDR1 MGHRA and CDR2 YSYEKL come from the germline V gene. The CDR3 runs to 16 residues. DNA of the CDR3: TGCGCCAGCAGCCAAGATCCAGCGAGCTCCTACAATGAGCAGTTCTTC. It is translated as CASSQDPASSYNEQFF.